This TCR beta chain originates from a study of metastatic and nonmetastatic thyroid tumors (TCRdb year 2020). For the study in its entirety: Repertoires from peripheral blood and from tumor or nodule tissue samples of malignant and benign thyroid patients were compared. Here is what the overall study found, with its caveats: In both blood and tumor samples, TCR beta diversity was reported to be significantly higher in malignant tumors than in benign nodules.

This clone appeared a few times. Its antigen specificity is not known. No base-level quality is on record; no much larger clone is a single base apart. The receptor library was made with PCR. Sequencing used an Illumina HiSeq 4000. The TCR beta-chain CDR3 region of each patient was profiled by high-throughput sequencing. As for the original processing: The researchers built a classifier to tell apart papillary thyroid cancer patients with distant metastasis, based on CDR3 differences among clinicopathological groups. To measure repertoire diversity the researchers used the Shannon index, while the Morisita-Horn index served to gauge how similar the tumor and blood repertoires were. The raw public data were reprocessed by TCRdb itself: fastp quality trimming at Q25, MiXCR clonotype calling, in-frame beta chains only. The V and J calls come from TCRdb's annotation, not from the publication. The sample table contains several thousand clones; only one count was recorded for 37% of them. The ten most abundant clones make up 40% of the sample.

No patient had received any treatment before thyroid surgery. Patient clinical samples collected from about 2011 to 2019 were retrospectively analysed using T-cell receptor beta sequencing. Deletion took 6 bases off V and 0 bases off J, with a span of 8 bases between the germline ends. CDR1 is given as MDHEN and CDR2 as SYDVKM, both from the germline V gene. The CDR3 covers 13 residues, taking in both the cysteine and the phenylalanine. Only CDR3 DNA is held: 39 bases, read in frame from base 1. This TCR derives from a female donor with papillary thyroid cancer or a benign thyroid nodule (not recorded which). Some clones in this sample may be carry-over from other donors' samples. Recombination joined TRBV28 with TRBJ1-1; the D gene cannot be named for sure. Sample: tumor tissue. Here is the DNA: TGTGCCAGCAGCCAACAGATGAACACTGAAGCTTTCTTT. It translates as CASSQQMNTEAFF.